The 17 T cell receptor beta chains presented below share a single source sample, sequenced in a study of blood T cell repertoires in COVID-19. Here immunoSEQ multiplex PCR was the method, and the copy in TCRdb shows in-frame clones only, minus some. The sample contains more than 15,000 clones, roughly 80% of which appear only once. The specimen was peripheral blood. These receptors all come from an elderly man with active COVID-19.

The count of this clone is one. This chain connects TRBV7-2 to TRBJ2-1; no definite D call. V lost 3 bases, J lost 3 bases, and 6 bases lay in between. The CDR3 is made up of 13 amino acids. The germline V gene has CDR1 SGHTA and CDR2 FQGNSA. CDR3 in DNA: TGTGCCAGCAGCTTTAACAGCTACAATGAGCAGTTCTTC. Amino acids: CASSFNSYNEQFF.

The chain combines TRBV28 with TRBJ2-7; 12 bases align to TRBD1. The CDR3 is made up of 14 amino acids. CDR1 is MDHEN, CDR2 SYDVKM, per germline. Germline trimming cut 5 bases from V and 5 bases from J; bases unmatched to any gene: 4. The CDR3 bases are TGTGCCAGCAGTCCTGGGACAGGGGGCGACGAGCAGTACTTC. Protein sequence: CASSPGTGGDEQYF.

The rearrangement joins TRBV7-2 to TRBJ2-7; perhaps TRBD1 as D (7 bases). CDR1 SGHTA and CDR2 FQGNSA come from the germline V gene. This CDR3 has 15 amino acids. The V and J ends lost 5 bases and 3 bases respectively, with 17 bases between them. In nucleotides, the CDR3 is TGTGCCAGCAGCCAAGGGGGCGCGCGGGGCTACGAGCAGTACTTC. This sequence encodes CASSQGGARGYEQYF.

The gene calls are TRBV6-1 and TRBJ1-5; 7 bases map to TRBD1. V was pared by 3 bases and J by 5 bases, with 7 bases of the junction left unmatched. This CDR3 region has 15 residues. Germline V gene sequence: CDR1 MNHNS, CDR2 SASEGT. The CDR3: CASSEFRDSYQPQHF. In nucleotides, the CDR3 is TGTGCCAGCAGTGAGTTCCGGGACAGTTATCAGCCCCAGCATTTT.

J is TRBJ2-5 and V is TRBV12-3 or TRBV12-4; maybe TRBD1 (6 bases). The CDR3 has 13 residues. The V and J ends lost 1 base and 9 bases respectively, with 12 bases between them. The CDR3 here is CASSLDRSGAQYF. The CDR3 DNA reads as TGTGCCAGCAGTTTAGACAGGTCAGGGGCCCAGTACTTC.

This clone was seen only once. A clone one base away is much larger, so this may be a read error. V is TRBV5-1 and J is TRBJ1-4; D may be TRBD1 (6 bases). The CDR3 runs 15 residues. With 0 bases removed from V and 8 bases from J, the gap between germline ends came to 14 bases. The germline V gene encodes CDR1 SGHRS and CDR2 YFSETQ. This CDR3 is CASSLEAGASEKLFF. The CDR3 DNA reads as TGCGCCAGCAGCTTGGAAGCAGGGGCATCGGAAAAACTGTTTTTT.

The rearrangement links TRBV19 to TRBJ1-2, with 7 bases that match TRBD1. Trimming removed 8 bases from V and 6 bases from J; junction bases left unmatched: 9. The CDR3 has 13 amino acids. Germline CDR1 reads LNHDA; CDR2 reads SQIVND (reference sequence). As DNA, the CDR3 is TGTGCCAGTGTACCGGGACAGTCGGATGGCTACACCTTC. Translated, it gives CASVPGQSDGYTF.

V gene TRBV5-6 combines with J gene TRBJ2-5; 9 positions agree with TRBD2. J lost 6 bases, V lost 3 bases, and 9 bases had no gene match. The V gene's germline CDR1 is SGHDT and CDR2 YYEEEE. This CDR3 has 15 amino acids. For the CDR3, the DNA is TGTGCCAGCAGCTCCGGCGGGAGGGCCTCACAGACCCAGTACTTC. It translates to CASSSGGRASQTQYF.

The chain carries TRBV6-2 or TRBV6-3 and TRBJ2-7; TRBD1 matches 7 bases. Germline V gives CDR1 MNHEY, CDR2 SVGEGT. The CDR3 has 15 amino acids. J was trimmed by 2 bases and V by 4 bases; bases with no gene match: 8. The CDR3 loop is CASSSADRATYEQYF. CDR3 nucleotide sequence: TGTGCCAGCAGTTCCGCCGACAGGGCCACCTACGAGCAGTACTTC.

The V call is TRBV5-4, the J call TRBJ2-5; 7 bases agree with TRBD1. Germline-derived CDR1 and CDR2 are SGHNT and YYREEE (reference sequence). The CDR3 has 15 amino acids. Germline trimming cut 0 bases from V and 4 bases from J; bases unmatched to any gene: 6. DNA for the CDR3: TGTGCCAGCAGCTTGGGACAGGGAACGAGAGAGACCCAGTACTTC. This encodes CASSLGQGTRETQYF.

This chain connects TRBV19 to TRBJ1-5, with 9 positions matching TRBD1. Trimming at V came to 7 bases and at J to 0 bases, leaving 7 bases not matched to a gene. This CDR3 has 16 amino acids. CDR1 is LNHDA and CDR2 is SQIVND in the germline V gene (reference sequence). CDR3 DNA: TGTGCCAGTACCGGACAGGGGATTTATAGCAATCAGCCCCAGCATTTT. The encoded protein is CASTGQGIYSNQPQHF. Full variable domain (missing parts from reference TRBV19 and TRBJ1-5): DGGITQSPKYLFRKEGQNVTLSCEQNLNHDAMYWYRQDPGQGLRLIYYSQIVNDFQKGDIAEGYSVSREKKESFPLTVTSAQKNPTAFYLCASTGQGIYSNQPQHFGDGTRLSIL.

Here the CDR3 DNA reads TGTGCCAGCAGTCCCGGACTAGCCGGGTTTGGAGATACGCAGTATTTT. Its protein is CASSPGLAGFGDTQYF. The chain couples TRBV28 to TRBJ2-3; 8 bases map to TRBD2. Per the germline V gene, CDR1 is MDHEN and CDR2 is SYDVKM. The CDR3 is 16 amino acids. V was clipped by 5 bases and J by 5 bases; unmatched bases: 12.

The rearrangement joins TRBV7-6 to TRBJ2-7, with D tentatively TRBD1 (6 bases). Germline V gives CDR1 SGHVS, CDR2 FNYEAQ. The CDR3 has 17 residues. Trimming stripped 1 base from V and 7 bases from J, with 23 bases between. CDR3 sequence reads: CASSLGWGEGDEGEQYF. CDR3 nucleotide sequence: TGTGCCAGCAGCTTAGGGTGGGGAGAGGGGGACGAGGGTGAGCAGTACTTC.

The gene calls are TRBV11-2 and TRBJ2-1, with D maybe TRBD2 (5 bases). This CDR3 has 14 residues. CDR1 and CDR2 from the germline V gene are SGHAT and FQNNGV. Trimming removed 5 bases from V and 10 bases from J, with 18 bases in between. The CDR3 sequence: CASSPTGNSREQFF. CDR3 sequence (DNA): TGTGCCAGCAGCCCGACGGGAAATAGCAGGGAGCAGTTCTTC.

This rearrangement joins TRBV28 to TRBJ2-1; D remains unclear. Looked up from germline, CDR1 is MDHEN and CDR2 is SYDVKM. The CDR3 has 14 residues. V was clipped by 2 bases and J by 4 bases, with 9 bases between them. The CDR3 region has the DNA TGTGCCAGCAGTTTACTACCTCTATACAATGAGCAGTTCTTC. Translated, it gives CASSLLPLYNEQFF.

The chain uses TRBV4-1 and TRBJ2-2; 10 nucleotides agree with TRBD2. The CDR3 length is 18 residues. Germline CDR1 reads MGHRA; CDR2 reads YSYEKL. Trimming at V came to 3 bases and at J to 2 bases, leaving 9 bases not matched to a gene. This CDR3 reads CASSHDRTSGQNTGELFF. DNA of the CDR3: TGCGCCAGCAGCCATGACCGGACTAGCGGACAAAACACCGGGGAGCTGTTTTTT.

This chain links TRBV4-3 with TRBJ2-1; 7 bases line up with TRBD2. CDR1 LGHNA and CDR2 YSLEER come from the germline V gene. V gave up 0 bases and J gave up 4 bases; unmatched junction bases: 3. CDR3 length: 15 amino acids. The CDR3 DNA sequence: TGCGCCAGCAGCCAAGATGGCGGGAGATACAATGAGCAGTTCTTC. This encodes CASSQDGGRYNEQFF.